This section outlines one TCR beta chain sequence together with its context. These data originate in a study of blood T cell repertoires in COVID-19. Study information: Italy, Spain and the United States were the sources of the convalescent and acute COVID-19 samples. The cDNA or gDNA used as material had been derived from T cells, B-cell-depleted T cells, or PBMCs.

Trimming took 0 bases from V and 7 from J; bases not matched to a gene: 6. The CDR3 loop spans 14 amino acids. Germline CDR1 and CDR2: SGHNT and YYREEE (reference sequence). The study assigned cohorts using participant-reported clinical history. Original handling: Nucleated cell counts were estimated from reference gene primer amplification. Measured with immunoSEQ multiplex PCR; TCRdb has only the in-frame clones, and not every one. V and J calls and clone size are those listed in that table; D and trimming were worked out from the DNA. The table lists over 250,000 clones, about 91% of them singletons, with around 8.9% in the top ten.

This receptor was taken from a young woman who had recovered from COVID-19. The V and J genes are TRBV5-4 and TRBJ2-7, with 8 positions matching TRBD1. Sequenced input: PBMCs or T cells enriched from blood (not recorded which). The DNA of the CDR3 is TGTGCCAGCAGCTTGGGGACAGGGCGTAGGGAGCAGTACTTC. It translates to CASSLGTGRREQYF. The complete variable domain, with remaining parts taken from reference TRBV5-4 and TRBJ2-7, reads ETGVTQSPTHLIKTRGQQVTLRCSSQSGHNTVSWYQQALGQGPQFIFQYYREEENGRGNFPPRFSGLQFPNYSSELNVNALELDDSALYLCASSLGTGRREQYFGPGTRLTVT.